The 21 T cell receptor beta chains below were found in one sample sequenced in a study of blood T cell repertoires in COVID-19. Sequencing was performed with immunoSEQ multiplex PCR; in TCRdb, only in-frame clones are kept and a portion is missing. The data contain about 250,000 clones, 86% of them singletons. The sample comprised peripheral blood. Receptors originate from a woman aged 25-40 years with active or convalescent COVID-19.

The CDR3 sequence: CASSPQGQPSGANVLTF. CDR3 DNA: TGTGCCAGCAGTCCCCAGGGACAGCCGTCTGGGGCCAACGTCCTGACTTTC. J is TRBJ2-6 and V is TRBV6-6; 7 bases map to TRBD1. J was trimmed by 1 base and V by 5 bases; bases with no gene match: 8. Per the germline V gene, CDR1 is MNHNY and CDR2 is SVGAGI (reference sequence). CDR3 size: 17 residues.

The chain uses TRBV7-2 and TRBJ2-5; 9 positions agree with TRBD2. V shed 1 base, J shed 7 bases, and the junction held 7 bases outside the gene matches. CDR1 is SGHTA, CDR2 FQGNSA, per germline. The CDR3 is 15 amino acids. CDR3 residues: CASSLGLAGVPTQYF. Here the CDR3 DNA reads TGTGCCAGCAGCTTAGGGTTAGCGGGGGTTCCGACCCAGTACTTC.

This chain links TRBV24-1 with TRBJ2-1; no clear D. Germline CDR1 and CDR2: KGHDR and SFDVKD. V lost 6 bases and J 9 bases, leaving 11 bases between the germline ends. The CDR3 sequence is 12 residues long. CDR3: CATSPGFGEQFF. CDR3 coding DNA: TGTGCCACCAGTCCCGGGTTCGGTGAGCAGTTCTTC.

The V call is TRBV18, the J call TRBJ2-7; 11 bases are shared with TRBD1. This CDR3 has 13 amino acids. In germline, CDR1 is KGHSH, CDR2 LQKENI. V shed 6 bases, J shed 5 bases, and the junction held 3 bases outside the gene matches. The CDR3 loop reads CASSWDRGDEQYF. DNA of the CDR3: TGTGCCAGCTCTTGGGACAGGGGGGACGAGCAGTACTTC.

The rearrangement joins TRBV19 to TRBJ1-1, with D possibly TRBD1 on 6 matching bases. The V and J ends lost 7 bases and 1 base respectively, with 13 bases between them. Germline CDR1 reads LNHDA; CDR2 reads SQIVND (reference sequence). There are 14 residues in the CDR3. The chain's CDR3 is CASKTRGQNTEAFF. In DNA form, the CDR3 reads TGTGCCAGTAAGACCAGGGGACAGAACACTGAAGCTTTCTTT.

J is TRBJ2-6 and V is TRBV7-2; D possibly corresponds to TRBD1 (5 bases). The CDR3 totals 18 residues. V gave up 6 bases and J gave up 0 bases, with 18 bases separating them. Germline-derived CDR1 and CDR2 are SGHTA and FQGNSA. In DNA form, the CDR3 reads TGTGCCAGCAGGCGAAGGGGCAGTGGAGTCTCTGGGGCCAACGTCCTGACTTTC. This sequence encodes CASRRRGSGVSGANVLTF.

This clone was counted a single time. The V and J genes are TRBV12-3 or TRBV12-4 and TRBJ1-2; 8 bases are a match to TRBD1. After removal of 6 bases from V and 7 bases from J, the junction contained 4 bases not matched to a gene. This CDR3 is built from 12 residues. The CDR3 DNA sequence: TGTGCCAGCAGCGGGACAGGAGGTGGCTACACCTTC. The encoded protein is CASSGTGGGYTF.

The DNA for the CDR3 is TGTGCCAGCAGTCTAAGACAGGGCCCCTACGAGCAGTACTTC. This gives the protein CASSLRQGPYEQYF. V usage is TRBV27 and J usage is TRBJ2-7, with 7 positions matching TRBD1. Germline CDR1 and CDR2: MNHEY and SMNVEV (reference sequence). J was trimmed by 2 bases and V by 5 bases; bases with no gene match: 6. The CDR3 is 14 amino acids.

The CDR3 sequence: CASSSTGGGQPQHF. The CDR3 DNA sequence: TGTGCCAGCAGTTCGACAGGGGGCGGTCAGCCCCAGCATTTT. This chain links TRBV2 with TRBJ1-5; 10 bases agree with TRBD1. Germline V gene lookup returns CDR1 SNHLY and CDR2 FYNNEI. The CDR3 runs 14 residues. V was pared by 5 bases and J by 6 bases, with 4 bases of the junction left unmatched.

The chain recombines TRBV28 with TRBJ2-1; the D is unclear. The CDR3 extends over 15 amino acids. Germline V lookup: CDR1 MDHEN, CDR2 SYDVKM. V gave up 4 bases and J gave up 4 bases, with 14 bases separating them. CDR3 nucleotide sequence: TGTGCCAGCAGTTCACCCTCTGGCTCTTACAATGAGCAGTTCTTC. Translated, it gives CASSSPSGSYNEQFF. Based on the CDR3 plus reference TRBV28 and TRBJ2-1, the full variable domain is DVKVTQSSRYLVKRTGEKVFLECVQDMDHENMFWYRQDPGLGLRLIYFSYDVKMKEKGDIPEGYSVSREKKERFSLILESASTNQTSMYLCASSSPSGSYNEQFFGPGTRLTVL.

The chain combines TRBV5-1 with TRBJ2-1, with D tentatively TRBD1 (6 bases). Deletions cut 2 bases from V and 4 bases from J, with 10 bases between. Per germline, CDR1 SGHRS and CDR2 YFSETQ. The CDR3 is 14 residues long. For the CDR3, the DNA is TGCGCCAGCAGCTTACGGACAGCATACAATGAGCAGTTCTTC. Translating gives CASSLRTAYNEQFF.

In its sample, this clone was seen a few times. The chain has TRBV28 and TRBJ1-2; D might be TRBD1 (5 bases). The CDR3 runs to 15 residues. V lost 7 bases to trimming and J lost 0 bases, with 15 bases between them. In germline, CDR1 is MDHEN, CDR2 SYDVKM. CDR3 bases: TGTGCCAGCACTGTAGGGGCCTCAGCTAACTATGGCTACACCTTC. It yields the protein CASTVGASANYGYTF.

Concerning this clone: The same CDR3 arises from other DNA sequences in this sample as well. CDR3 region: CASSPPGGAYEQYF. CDR3 DNA sequence: TGTGCCAGCAGCCCACCCGGGGGGGCCTACGAGCAGTACTTC. The genes are TRBV7-9 and TRBJ2-7; 8 nucleotides line up with TRBD2. Germline loops: CDR1 SEHNR, CDR2 FQNEAQ (reference sequence). This CDR3 is 14 amino acids long. After removal of 5 bases from V and 2 bases from J, the junction contained 5 bases not matched to a gene.

On this clone: The sample contains more than one DNA sequence encoding this CDR3. This chain connects TRBV29-1 to TRBJ2-5, with D tentatively TRBD2 (6 bases). The CDR3 runs 13 residues. Trimming removed 4 bases from V and 5 bases from J, with 14 bases in between. The germline CDR1 and CDR2 sequences are SQVTM and ANQGSEA. The DNA of the CDR3 is TGCAGCGTTGCCCTTGGGGGAGGCGAGACCCAGTACTTC. Its translation: CSVALGGGETQYF.

The chain carries TRBV6-5 and TRBJ2-2; TRBD1 aligns across 7 bases. J was trimmed by 0 bases and V by 10 bases; bases with no gene match: 8. Germline V gene sequence: CDR1 MNHEY, CDR2 SVGAGI. This CDR3 comprises 15 residues. Written as DNA, the CDR3 is TGTGCCACCGGAACAGGGGTAACGAACACCGGGGAGCTGTTTTTT. Translated: CATGTGVTNTGELFF.

V usage is TRBV15 and J usage is TRBJ1-2, with D possibly matching TRBD1 (5 bases). Germline loops: CDR1 LNHNV, CDR2 YYDKDF (reference sequence). This CDR3 region has 13 residues. Trimming took off 0 bases at V and 8 bases at J, with 10 bases between the two ends. In DNA form, the CDR3 reads TGTGCCACCAGCAGAGATAAAGGGGTAGGCTACACCTTC. Protein: CATSRDKGVGYTF.

The chain recombines TRBV30 with TRBJ1-2; D uncertain. This CDR3 spans 13 amino acids. CDR1 is GTSNPN and CDR2 is SVGIG in the germline V gene (reference sequence). V was pared by 1 base and J by 8 bases, with 14 bases between. The CDR3 reads CAWSEGWTLGYTF. The CDR3 DNA reads as TGTGCCTGGAGTGAAGGATGGACTTTAGGCTACACCTTC.

The chain couples TRBV5-1 to TRBJ2-5; 11 bases map to TRBD2. The CDR3 spans 15 residues. Germline V gene sequence: CDR1 SGHRS, CDR2 YFSETQ. V dropped 1 base and J dropped 5; count of bases not matched to a gene: 4. The chain's CDR3 is CASSLSASGGETQYF. The CDR3 bases are TGCGCCAGCAGCTTGTCAGCTAGCGGGGGGGAGACCCAGTACTTC.

This clone has just one count. The rearrangement links TRBV10-3 to TRBJ2-3; D gene ambiguous. Trimming stripped 4 bases from V and 0 bases from J, with 11 bases between. The V gene's germline CDR1 is ENHRY and CDR2 SYGVKD. CDR3 size: 15 residues. CDR3 DNA: TGTGCCATCAGTGTTGACACCCTTAGCACAGATACGCAGTATTTT. This gives the protein CAISVDTLSTDTQYF.

V gene TRBV9 combines with J gene TRBJ1-6, with a tentative D call TRBD1 (6 bases). Trimming took off 1 base at V and 6 bases at J, with 8 bases between the two ends. The germline gives CDR1 SGDLS, CDR2 YYNGEE. CDR3 length: 14 residues. In DNA, the CDR3 is TGTGCCAGCAGCGTATCACAGGGTAATTCACCCCTCCACTTT. Translated: CASSVSQGNSPLHF.

In its sample, this clone was seen a few times. The chain couples TRBV12-3 or TRBV12-4 to TRBJ1-1; D gene unclear. Trimming pared 2 bases from V and 5 bases from J, leaving 6 bases between. CDR3 length equals 12 residues. Here the CDR3 DNA reads TGTGCCAGCAGTTTATCGGGTACTGAAGCTTTCTTT. It yields the protein CASSLSGTEAFF.